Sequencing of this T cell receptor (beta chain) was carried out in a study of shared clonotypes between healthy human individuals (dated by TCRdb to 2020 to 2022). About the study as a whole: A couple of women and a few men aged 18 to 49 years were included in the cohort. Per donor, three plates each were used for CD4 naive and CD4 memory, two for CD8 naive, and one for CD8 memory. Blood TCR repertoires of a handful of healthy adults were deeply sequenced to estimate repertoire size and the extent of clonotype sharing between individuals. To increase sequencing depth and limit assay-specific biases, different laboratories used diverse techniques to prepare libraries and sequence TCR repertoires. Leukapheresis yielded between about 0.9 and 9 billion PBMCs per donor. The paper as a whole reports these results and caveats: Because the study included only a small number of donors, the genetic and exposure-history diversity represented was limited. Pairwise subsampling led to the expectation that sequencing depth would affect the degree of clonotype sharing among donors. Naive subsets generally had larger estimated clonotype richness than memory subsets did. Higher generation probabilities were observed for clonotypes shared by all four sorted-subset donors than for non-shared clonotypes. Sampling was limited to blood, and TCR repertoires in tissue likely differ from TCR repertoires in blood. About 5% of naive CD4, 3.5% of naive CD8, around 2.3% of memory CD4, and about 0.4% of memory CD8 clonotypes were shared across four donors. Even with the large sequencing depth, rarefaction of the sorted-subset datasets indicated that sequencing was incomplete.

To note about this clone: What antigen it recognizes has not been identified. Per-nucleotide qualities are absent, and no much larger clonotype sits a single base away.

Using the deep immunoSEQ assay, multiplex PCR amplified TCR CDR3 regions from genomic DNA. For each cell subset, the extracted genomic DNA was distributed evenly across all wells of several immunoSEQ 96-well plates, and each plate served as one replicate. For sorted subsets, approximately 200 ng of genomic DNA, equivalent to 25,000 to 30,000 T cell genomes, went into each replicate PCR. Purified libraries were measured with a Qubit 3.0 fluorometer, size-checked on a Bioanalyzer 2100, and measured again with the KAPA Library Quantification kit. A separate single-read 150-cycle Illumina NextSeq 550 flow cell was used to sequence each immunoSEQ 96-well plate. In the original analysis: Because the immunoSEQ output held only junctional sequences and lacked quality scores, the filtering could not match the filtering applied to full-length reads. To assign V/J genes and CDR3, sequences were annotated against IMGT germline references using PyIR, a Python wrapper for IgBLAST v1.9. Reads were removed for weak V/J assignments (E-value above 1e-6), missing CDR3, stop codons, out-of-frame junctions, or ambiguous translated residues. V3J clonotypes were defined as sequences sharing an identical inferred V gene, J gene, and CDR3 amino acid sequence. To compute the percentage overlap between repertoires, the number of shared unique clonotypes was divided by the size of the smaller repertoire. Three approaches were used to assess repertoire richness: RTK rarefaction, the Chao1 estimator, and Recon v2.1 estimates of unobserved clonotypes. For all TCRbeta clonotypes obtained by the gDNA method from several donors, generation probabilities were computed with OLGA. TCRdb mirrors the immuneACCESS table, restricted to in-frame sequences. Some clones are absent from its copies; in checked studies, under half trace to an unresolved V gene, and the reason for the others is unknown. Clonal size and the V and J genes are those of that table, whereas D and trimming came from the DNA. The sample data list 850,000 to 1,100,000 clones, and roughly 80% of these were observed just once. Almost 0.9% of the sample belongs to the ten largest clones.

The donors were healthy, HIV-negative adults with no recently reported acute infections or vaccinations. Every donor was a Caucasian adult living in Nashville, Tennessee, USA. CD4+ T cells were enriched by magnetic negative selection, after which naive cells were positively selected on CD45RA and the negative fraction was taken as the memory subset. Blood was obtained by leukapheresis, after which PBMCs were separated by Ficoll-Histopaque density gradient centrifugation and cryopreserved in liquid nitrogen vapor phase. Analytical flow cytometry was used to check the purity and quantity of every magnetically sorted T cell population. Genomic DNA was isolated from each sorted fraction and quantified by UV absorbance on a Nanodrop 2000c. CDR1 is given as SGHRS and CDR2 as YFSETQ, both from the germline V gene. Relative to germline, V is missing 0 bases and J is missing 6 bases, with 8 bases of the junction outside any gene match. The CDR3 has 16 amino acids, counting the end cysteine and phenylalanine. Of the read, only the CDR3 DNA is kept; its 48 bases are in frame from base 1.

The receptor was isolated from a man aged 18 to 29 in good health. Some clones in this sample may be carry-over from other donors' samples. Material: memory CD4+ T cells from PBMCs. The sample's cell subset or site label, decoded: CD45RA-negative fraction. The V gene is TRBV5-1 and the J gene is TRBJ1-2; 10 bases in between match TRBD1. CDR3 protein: CASSLEARTGGNGYTF. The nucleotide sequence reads TGCGCCAGCAGCTTGGAGGCTAGGACAGGGGGGAATGGCTACACCTTC.